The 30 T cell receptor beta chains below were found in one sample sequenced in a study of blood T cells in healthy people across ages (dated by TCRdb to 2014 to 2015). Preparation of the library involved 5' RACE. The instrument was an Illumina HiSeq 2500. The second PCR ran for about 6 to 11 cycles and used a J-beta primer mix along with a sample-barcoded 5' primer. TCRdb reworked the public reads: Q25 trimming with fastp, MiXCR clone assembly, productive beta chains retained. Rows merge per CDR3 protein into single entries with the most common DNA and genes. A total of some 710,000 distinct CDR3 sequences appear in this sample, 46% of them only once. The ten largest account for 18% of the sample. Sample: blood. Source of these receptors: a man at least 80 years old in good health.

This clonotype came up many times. The CDR3 region is CSAGDTSNYGYTF. The CDR3 DNA follows: TGCAGTGCCGGGGACACATCTAACTATGGCTACACCTTC. The genes are TRBV20-1 and TRBJ1-2; tentative D call: TRBD1 (6 bases). The ends were cut back, 6 bases at V and 0 bases at J, with 11 bases in the middle. This CDR3 region has 13 residues. The germline CDR1 and CDR2 sequences are DFQATT and SNEGSKA (reference sequence).

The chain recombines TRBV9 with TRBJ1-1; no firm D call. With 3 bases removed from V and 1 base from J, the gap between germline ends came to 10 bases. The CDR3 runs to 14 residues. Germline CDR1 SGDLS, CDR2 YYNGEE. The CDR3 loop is CASSAGIQNTEAFF. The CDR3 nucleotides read TGTGCCAGCAGCGCTGGGATACAGAACACTGAAGCTTTCTTT.

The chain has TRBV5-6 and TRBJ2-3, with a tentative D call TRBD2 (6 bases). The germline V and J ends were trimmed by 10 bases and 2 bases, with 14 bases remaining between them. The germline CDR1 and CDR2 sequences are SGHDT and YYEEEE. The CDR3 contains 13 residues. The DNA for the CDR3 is TGTGCCCGTTCGGGAGTGCCCACAGATACGCAGTATTTT. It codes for CARSGVPTDTQYF.

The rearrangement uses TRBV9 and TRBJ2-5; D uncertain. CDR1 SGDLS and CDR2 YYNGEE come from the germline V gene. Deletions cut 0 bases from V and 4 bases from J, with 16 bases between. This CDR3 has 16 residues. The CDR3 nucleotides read TGTGCCAGCAGCGTAGTTGGTAGCCGGGTAGGAGAGACCCAGTACTTC. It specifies CASSVVGSRVGETQYF. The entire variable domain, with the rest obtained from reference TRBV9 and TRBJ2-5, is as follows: DSGVTQTPKHLITATGQRVTLRCSPRSGDLSVYWYQQSLDQGLQFLIQYYNGEERAKGNILERFSAQQFPDLHSELNLSSLELGDSALYFCASSVVGSRVGETQYFGPGTRLLVL.

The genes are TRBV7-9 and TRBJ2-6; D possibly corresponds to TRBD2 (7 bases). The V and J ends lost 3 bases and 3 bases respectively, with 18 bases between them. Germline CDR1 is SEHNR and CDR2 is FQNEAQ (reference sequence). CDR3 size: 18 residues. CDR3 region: CASSFHGEGGSGANVLTF. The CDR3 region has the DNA TGTGCCAGCAGCTTTCATGGGGAGGGGGGAAGTGGGGCCAACGTCCTGACTTTC.

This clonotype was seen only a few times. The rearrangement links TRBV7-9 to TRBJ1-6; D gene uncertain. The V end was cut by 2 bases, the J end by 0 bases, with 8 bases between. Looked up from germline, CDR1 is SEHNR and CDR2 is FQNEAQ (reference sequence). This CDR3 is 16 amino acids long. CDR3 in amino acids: CASSLNRDSYNSPLHF. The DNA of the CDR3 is TGTGCCAGCAGCTTAAATCGGGACTCCTATAATTCACCCCTCCACTTT.

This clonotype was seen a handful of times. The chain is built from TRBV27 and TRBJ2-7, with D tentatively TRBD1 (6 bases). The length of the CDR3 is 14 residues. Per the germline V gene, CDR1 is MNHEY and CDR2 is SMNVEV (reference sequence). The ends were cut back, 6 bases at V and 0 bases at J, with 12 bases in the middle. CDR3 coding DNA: TGTGCCAGCAGCATTGACAGGAGCTCCTACGAGCAGTACTTC. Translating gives CASSIDRSSYEQYF.

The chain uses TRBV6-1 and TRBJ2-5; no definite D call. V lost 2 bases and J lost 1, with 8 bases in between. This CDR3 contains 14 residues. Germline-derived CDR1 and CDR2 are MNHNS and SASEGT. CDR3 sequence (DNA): TGTGCCAGCAGTGAACTGGCCCCCCAAGAGACCCAGTACTTC. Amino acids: CASSELAPQETQYF.

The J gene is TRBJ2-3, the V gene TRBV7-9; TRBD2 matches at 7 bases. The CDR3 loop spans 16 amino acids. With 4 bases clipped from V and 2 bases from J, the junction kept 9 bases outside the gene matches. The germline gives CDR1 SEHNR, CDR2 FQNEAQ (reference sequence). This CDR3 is CASSSELATNTDTQYF. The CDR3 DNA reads TGTGCCAGCAGCTCGGAACTAGCGACTAACACAGATACGCAGTATTTT.

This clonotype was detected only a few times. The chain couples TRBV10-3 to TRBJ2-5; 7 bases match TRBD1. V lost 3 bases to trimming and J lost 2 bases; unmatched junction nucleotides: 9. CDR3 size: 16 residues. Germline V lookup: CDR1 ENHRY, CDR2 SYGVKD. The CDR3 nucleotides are TGTGCCATCAGTGACTATAGAGACAGGGAACAAGAGACCCAGTACTTC. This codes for CAISDYRDREQETQYF.

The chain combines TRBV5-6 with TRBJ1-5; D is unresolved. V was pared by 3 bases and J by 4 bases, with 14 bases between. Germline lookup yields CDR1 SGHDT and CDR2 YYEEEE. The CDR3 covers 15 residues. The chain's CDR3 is CASSYTGNHNQPQHF. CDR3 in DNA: TGTGCCAGCAGCTACACCGGGAACCATAATCAGCCCCAGCATTTT.

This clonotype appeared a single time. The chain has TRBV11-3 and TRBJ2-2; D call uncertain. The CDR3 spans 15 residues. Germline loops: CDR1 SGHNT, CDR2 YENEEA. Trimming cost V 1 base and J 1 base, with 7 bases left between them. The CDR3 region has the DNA TGTGCCAGCAGCTTAGGGAGAGTGAACACCGGGGAGCTGTTTTTT. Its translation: CASSLGRVNTGELFF.

The CDR3, as DNA: TGTGCCAGCAGCGCGGGACCTGTCTACAATGAGCAGTTCTTC. Translated, it gives CASSAGPVYNEQFF. The V and J genes are TRBV11-3 and TRBJ2-1; tentatively, D is TRBD2 (6 bases). Trimming left V 5 bases short and J 3 bases short, with 11 bases between. Per the germline V gene, CDR1 is SGHNT and CDR2 is YENEEA. This CDR3 is built from 14 residues.

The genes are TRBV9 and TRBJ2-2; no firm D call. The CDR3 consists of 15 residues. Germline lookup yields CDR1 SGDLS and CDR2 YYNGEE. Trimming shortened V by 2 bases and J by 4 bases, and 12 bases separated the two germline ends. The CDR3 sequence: CASSVAGTSTGELFF. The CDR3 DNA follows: TGTGCCAGCAGCGTTGCAGGAACGAGCACCGGGGAGCTGTTTTTT.

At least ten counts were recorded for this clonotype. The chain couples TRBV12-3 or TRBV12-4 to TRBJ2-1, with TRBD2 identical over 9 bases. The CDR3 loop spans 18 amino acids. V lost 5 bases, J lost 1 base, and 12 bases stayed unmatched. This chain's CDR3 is CASSPSSNLAGSYNEQFF. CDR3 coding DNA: TGTGCCAGCAGTCCGTCGTCGAACCTAGCGGGGTCCTACAATGAGCAGTTCTTC.

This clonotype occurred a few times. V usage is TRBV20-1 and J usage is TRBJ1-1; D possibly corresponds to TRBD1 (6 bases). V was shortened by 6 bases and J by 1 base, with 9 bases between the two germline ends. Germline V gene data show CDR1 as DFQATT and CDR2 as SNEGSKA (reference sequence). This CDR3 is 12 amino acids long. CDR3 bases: TGCAGTGCAACCAGGGGGAACACTGAAGCTTTCTTT. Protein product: CSATRGNTEAFF.

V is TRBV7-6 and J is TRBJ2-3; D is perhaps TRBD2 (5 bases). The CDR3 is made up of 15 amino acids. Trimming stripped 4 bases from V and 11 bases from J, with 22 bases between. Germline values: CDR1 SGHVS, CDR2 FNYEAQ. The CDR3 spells CASSSVGGPEGGQYF. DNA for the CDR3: TGTGCCAGCAGCTCCGTCGGCGGGCCTGAAGGAGGGCAGTATTTT.

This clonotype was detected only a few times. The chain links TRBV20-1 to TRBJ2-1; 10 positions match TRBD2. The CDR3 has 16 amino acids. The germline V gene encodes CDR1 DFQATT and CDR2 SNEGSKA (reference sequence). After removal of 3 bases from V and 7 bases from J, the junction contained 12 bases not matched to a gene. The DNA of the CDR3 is TGCAGTGCTAGGGTAGGGCTAGCGGGAGCTGGAAATGAGCAGTTCTTC. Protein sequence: CSARVGLAGAGNEQFF.

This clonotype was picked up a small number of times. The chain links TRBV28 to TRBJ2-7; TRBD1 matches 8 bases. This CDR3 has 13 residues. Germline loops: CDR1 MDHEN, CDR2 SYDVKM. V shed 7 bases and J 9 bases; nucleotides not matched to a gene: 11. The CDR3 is CASTLGDRGLQYF. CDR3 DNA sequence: TGTGCCAGCACCCTCGGAGACAGGGGATTGCAGTACTTC.

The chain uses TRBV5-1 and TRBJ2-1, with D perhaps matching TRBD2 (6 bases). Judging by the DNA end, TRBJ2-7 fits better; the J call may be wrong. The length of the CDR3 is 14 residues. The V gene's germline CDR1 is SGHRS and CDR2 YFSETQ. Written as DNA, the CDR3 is TGCGCCAGCAGCCCCGGGACTCACTACAATGAGCAGTACTTC. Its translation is CASSPGTHYNEQYF.

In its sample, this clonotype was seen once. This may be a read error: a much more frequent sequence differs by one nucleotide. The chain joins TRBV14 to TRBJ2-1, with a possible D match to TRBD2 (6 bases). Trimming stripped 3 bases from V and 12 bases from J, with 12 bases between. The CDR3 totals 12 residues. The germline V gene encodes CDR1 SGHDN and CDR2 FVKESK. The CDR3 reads CASSHGLLRQFF. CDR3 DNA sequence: TGTGCCAGCAGCCACGGACTACTGCGGCAGTTCTTC.

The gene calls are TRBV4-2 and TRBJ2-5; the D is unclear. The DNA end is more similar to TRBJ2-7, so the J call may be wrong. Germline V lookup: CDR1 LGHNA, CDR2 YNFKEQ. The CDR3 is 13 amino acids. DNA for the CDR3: TGTGCCAGCAGCCAAGAAGGTTGGTACGAGCAGTACTTC. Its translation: CASSQEGWYEQYF.

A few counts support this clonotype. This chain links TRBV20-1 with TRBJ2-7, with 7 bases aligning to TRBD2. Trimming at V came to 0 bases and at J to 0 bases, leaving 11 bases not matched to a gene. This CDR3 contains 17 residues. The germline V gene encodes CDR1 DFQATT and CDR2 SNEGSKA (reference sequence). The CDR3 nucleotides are TGCAGTGCTAGAGATTGGAGGAGGAGCGGGGCCTCCTACGAGCAGTACTTC. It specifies CSARDWRRSGASYEQYF.

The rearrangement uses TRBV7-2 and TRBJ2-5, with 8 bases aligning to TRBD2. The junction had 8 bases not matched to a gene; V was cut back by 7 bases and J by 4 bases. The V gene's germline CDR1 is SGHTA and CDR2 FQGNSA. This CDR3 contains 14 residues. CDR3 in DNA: TGTGCCAGCAACTTGGGGACTAGAGGAGAGACCCAGTACTTC. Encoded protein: CASNLGTRGETQYF.

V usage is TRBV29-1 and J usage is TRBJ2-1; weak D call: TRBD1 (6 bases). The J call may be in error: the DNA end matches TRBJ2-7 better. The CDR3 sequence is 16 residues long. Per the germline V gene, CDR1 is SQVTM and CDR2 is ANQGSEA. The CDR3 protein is CSVEDQGGGSYNEQYF. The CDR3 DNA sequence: TGCAGCGTTGAAGATCAGGGTGGGGGCTCCTACAATGAGCAGTACTTC.

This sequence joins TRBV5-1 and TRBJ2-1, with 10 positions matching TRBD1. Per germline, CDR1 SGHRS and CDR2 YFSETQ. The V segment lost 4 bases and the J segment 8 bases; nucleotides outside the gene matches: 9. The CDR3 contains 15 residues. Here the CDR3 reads CASSPQGQGKDEQFF. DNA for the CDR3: TGCGCCAGCAGCCCCCAGGGACAGGGGAAGGATGAGCAGTTCTTC.

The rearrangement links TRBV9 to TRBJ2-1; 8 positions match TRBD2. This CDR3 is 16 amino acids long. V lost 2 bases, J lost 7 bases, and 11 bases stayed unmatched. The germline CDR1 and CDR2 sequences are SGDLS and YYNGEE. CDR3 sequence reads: CASSVTGRAGDNEQFF. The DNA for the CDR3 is TGTGCCAGCAGCGTGACCGGGAGGGCCGGAGATAATGAGCAGTTCTTC.

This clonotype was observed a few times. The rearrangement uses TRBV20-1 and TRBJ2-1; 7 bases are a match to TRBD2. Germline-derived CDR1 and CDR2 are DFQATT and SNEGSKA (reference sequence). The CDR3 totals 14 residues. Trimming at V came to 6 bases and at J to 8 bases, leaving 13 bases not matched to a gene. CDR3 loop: CSAGGSFGSDEQFF. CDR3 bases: TGCAGTGCCGGCGGGAGTTTTGGTAGCGATGAGCAGTTCTTC.

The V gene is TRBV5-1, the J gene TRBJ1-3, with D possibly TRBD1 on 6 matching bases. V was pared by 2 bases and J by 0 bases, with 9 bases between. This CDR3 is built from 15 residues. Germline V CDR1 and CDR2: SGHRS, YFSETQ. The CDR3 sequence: CASSLEGGSGNTIYF. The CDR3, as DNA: TGCGCCAGCAGCTTAGAGGGGGGCTCTGGAAACACCATATATTTT.

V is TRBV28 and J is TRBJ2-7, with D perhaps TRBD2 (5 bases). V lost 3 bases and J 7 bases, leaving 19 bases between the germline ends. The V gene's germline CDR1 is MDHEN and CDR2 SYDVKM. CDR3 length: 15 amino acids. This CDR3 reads CASSFYLGASNEQYF. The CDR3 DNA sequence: TGTGCCAGCAGTTTTTATTTGGGAGCTTCCAATGAGCAGTACTTC.